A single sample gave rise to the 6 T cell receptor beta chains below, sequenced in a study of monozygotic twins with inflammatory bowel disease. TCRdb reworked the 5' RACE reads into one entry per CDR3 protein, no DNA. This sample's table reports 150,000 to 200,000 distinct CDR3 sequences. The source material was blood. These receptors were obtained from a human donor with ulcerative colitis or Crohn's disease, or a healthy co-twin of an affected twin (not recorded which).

The CDR3 protein is CASSLDGLNTEAFF. This chain connects TRBV2 to TRBJ1-1. The CDR3 is 14 amino acids. CDR1 SNHLY and CDR2 FYNNEI come from the germline V gene.

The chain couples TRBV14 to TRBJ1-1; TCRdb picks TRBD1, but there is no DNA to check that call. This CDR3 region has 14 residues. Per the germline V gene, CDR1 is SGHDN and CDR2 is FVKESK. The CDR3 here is CASSYVTGGTEAFF.

The CDR3 spells CSAGVNLNTEAFF. V is TRBV20-1 and J is TRBJ1-1; TCRdb's D call of TRBD1 is untestable without DNA. Germline V gene lookup returns CDR1 DFQATT and CDR2 SNEGSKA (reference sequence). CDR3 length: 13 residues.

CDR3 residues: CASSDDGFYEQYF. The gene calls are TRBV2 and TRBJ2-7. Per germline, CDR1 SNHLY and CDR2 FYNNEI. The CDR3 covers 13 residues.

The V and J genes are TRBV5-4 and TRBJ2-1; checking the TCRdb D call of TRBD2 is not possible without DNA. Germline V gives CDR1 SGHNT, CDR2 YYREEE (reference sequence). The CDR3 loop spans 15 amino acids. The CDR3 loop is CASSLPGLAQDEQFF.

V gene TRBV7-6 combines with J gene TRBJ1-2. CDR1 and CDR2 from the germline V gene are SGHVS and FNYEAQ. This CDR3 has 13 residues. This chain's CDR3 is CASSLMGLFGYTF.